This T cell receptor beta chain was found in a study of blood T cell repertoires in COVID-19 (TCRdb year 2020). Regarding the complete study: The collaborator samples originated in the United States, Italy and Spain and spanned the acute and convalescent phases of COVID-19. The prospective study material was composed of cDNA or gDNA derived from T cells, B-cell-depleted T cells, or PBMCs. Subjects who had been exposed to COVID-19, were actively infected with it, or had recovered from it provided the deeply sampled blood TCRbeta repertoires that made up the dataset. A freely available public database, intended as a resource for researchers studying the immune response to SARS-CoV-2, is where the repertoires were released. Samples came from the ongoing ImmuneRACE study (first 160 participants) plus 1,254 subjects from 6 global collaborators. Sample metadata almost always included a de-identified subject ID, COVID-19 status, age in years and sex. Where available, HLA class I and class II types were taken from metadata supplied by the sample provider and were not determined by assay-based typing. Broad study findings and their caveats: The quantity of clinical and demographic metadata differed by source and by participant and was supplied without curation.

TCRbeta CDR3 regions were amplified from genomic DNA by means of the immunoSEQ Assay, a bias-controlled multiplex PCR. Per the authors' processing: The number of nucleated cells in each sample was estimated by amplification of reference gene primers within the assay. To quantify the absolute abundance of each unique TCRbeta CDR3 rearrangement, sequence reads were collapsed and filtered. For each sample, productive Simpson clonality was calculated as the square root of Simpson's diversity index across productive rearrangements. TCRdb re-hosts the immuneACCESS table, in-frame sequences only. Its copies lack some clones; in the studies checked, an unresolved V gene accounts for under half of them, and the cause for the rest is not known. V and J calls and clone size come straight from that table; D and trimming were deduced from the DNA. Within this sample are 440,000 or so clones, with around nine tenths of them counted one time only. About 1.6% of the sample comes from the top ten.

On this clone: Its antigen has not been determined. No base quality values were provided; no much bigger clone lies one nucleotide off.

In Seattle, one collaborating source enrolled patients while the infection was active and tracked those patients longitudinally over the course of disease. Each collaborating institution followed its own protocols to collect whole blood in K2EDTA tubes. Collaborator samples were shipped for TCRbeta analysis as frozen whole blood, isolated PBMCs, or DNA extracted from either sample type. The CDR3 contains 13 residues, cysteine and phenylalanine counted. Just the 39-base CDR3 DNA is kept, in frame starting at base 1. The junction shows trimming of 9 bases on V and 4 bases on J, plus 13 bases between the germline ends. From the germline V gene, CDR1 is SGHRS and CDR2 is YFSETQ.

This receptor was obtained from a middle-aged woman with COVID-19, enrolled during active disease. The sample was peripheral blood. The chain links TRBV5-1 with TRBJ2-2; the D gene is unclear. Here the CDR3 is given as CATLDPGTGELFF. The DNA sequence is as follows: TGCGCCACCCTCGACCCGGGCACCGGGGAGCTGTTTTTT.